This TCR beta chain is from a study of shared clonotypes between healthy human individuals. Whole-study results and caveats: Around 5% was the fraction of naive CD4 clonotypes found shared across a few donors. Unshared clonotypes carried lower generation probabilities than those common to all four donors.

The donors were all Caucasian adults (living in Nashville, Tennessee). Trimming took 0 bases from V and 5 from J, leaving 14 bases between them. The CDR3 is 15 residues long. Germline V CDR1 and CDR2: SGHTS, YDEGEE. Every subset had its genomic DNA shared out evenly among several immunoSEQ plates. Repertoires were generated with immunoSEQ multiplex PCR, while TCRdb's copy carries only in-frame clones and drops some. The sample holds about 710,000 clones, around 70% seen once. A word on this clone: Its antigen is currently unknown.

The rearrangement uses TRBV5-8 and TRBJ1-2; D ambiguous. The receptor's source is a woman in her thirties in good health. Source material: memory CD4+ T cells sorted from blood. Stated subset: CD45RA-negative fraction. The CDR3 nucleotides are TGTGCCAGCAGCTTGGGCCCGATGGAGGGTTATGGCTACACCTTC. Protein: CASSLGPMEGYGYTF.